Listed below are T cell receptor beta chains from one sample, sequenced in a study of cytomegalovirus exposure and HLA in healthy donors. Method: immunoSEQ multiplex PCR; TCRdb's copy keeps in-frame clones and lacks some. Among 55,000 to 85,000 clones, 86% were seen once, and the ten largest hold 2%. The sequencing input was PBMCs. The receptors come from a woman aged 30 to 39 in good health and CMV-seronegative. Each CDR3 is given with its conserved first and last residue. A D gene is named only where the DNA matches it firmly. The listing skips clone size in some rows; elsewhere it reads once, few, many or a size class.

d_gene	v_gene	len	j_gene	abundance	CDR3nt	CDR3aa
TRBD2	TRBV9	19	TRBJ2-6	once	TGTGCCAGCAGCGTAGGCCTAGCGGGAGTCCTCACTGGGGCCAACGTCCTGACTTTC	CASSVGLAGVLTGANVLTF
.	TRBV30	13	TRBJ1-4	few	TGTGCCTGGAGTGCCAACTCAAATGAAAAACTGTTTTTT	CAWSANSNEKLFF
TRBD2	TRBV28	16	TRBJ2-7	once	TGTGCCTCAAACCCCGGGGGGGGAGCCAGCTCCTACGAGCAGTACTTC	CASNPGGGASSYEQYF
.	TRBV28	13	TRBJ1-3	.	TGTGCCAGCAGAGCTTCAGGGGGAAACACCATATATTTT	CASRASGGNTIYF
TRBD2	TRBV5-6	18	TRBJ2-3	.	TGTGCCAGCAGCTTTATAGCGGGACTTTATTCTAGCACAGATACGCAGTATTTT	CASSFIAGLYSSTDTQYF
.	TRBV7-9	14	TRBJ2-1	.	TGTGCCAGCAGCTTAGGACAGATTTTTAATGAGCAGTTCTTC	CASSLGQIFNEQFF
.	TRBV28	13	TRBJ2-7	.	TGTGCCAGCAGTTTGGGGGACATCTACGAGCAGTACTTC	CASSLGDIYEQYF
.	TRBV27	14	TRBJ2-6	.	TGTGCCAGCAGTCCCTCTACAGGGCCCAACGTCCTGACTTTC	CASSPSTGPNVLTF
.	TRBV7-8	12	TRBJ2-2	.	TGTGCCAGCAGCTTAGGAGCCGGGGAGCTGTTTTTT	CASSLGAGELFF
TRBD2	TRBV28	14	TRBJ2-5	.	TGTGCCATCCAAGCGGGGAGCGTTCAAGAGACCCAGTACTTC	CAIQAGSVQETQYF
.	TRBV4-3	18	TRBJ1-6	.	TGCGCCAGCAGCCAGGGACACCTTAGGAGCTCCTATAATTCACCCCTCCACTTT	CASSQGHLRSSYNSPLHF
.	TRBV7-3	13	TRBJ1-6	.	TGTGCCAGCAGCCCCAGGGTAGACTCACCCCTCCACTTT	CASSPRVDSPLHF
TRBD1	TRBV28	15	TRBJ2-7	.	TGTGCCAGCAGTTCACCGGGACAGGGGTGGTACGAGCAGTACTTC	CASSSPGQGWYEQYF
.	TRBV11-3	14	TRBJ1-5	.	TGTGCCAGCGGTCAGACTTATAGCAATCAGCCCCAGCATTTT	CASGQTYSNQPQHF
TRBD2	TRBV15	15	TRBJ2-5	.	TGTGCCACCACGGTGGGCGGGAGTAGTCAAGAGACCCAGTACTTC	CATTVGGSSQETQYF
TRBD2	TRBV7-2	15	TRBJ2-1	.	TGTGCCAGCAGCTTAGCTAGCGGGAGGGCCTGGGAGCAGTTCTTC	CASSLASGRAWEQFF
TRBD2	TRBV9	17	TRBJ2-2	.	TGTGCCAGCAGCGTAGTCGCTAGCGGGCCGAACACCGGGGAGCTGTTTTTT	CASSVVASGPNTGELFF
.	TRBV19	14	TRBJ1-2	.	TGTGCCAGTAGTATAGGAGCCAGGGACTATGGCTACACCTTC	CASSIGARDYGYTF
.	TRBV9	17	TRBJ2-7	.	TGTGCCAGCAGCCCTGACCCTGACATCCGTAGCTCCTACGAGCAGTACTTC	CASSPDPDIRSSYEQYF
TRBD1	TRBV7-2	16	TRBJ2-6	.	TGTGCCAGCAGCTCATACAGGGGCTCTGGGGCCAACGTCCTGACTTTC	CASSSYRGSGANVLTF
.	TRBV19	15	TRBJ2-3	.	TGTGCCAGTAGCTGGACTACCGCTAGCACAGATACGCAGTATTTT	CASSWTTASTDTQYF
TRBD1	TRBV19	15	TRBJ1-5	.	TGTGCCAGTAGTATGGACAGGGGAGAGAATCAGCCCCAGCATTTT	CASSMDRGENQPQHF
.	TRBV11-2	15	TRBJ2-4	.	TGTGCCAGCAGCCCCACCGGGACATTGCAAAACATTCAGTACTTC	CASSPTGTLQNIQYF
TRBD2	TRBV6-4	15	TRBJ2-5	.	TGTGCCAGCAGCGAAATAGCGGGCACCCAAGAGACCCAGTACTTC	CASSEIAGTQETQYF
.	TRBV4-1	16	TRBJ2-7	.	TGCGCCAGCAGCCAAGGATTGTATGGAGTCCCCTACGAGCAGTACTTC	CASSQGLYGVPYEQYF
.	TRBV6-1	16	TRBJ2-1	.	TGTGCCAGCAGTGAATTCCGGCAGGTTCCCTACAATGAGCAGTTCTTC	CASSEFRQVPYNEQFF
.	TRBV7-2	15	TRBJ1-3	.	TGTGCCAGCAGCTTAGGGCAGGGTGCAGGTAACACCATATATTTT	CASSLGQGAGNTIYF
TRBD1	TRBV6-5	13	TRBJ1-1	.	TGTGCCAGCAGGCAGGGGGCGAGAACTGAAGCTTTCTTT	CASRQGARTEAFF
.	TRBV10-3	12	TRBJ2-2	.	TGTGCCATCAGGTGGAGTACCGGGGAGCTGTTTTTT	CAIRWSTGELFF
TRBD1	TRBV5-8	13	TRBJ2-1	.	TGTGCCAGCAGCCCAAGGACAGGGAATGAGCAGTTCTTC	CASSPRTGNEQFF
.	TRBV7-5	15	TRBJ2-7	.	TGTGCCAGAAGCTTGGGGACTAGCGGGAGCTACGAGCAGTACTTC	CARSLGTSGSYEQYF
TRBD2	TRBV5-1	15	TRBJ2-5	.	TGCGCCAGCAGCTTGACTAGCGGGAATGGGGAGACCCAGTACTTC	CASSLTSGNGETQYF
TRBD2	TRBV4-3	15	TRBJ2-7	.	TGCGCCAGCAGCCAAGATCCCAGCGGGATAGTTGAGCAGTACTTC	CASSQDPSGIVEQYF
.	TRBV11-2	13	TRBJ2-1	.	TGTGCCAGTGGGGTGGGGGAGGGGGATGAGCAGTTCTTC	CASGVGEGDEQFF
TRBD2	TRBV5-1	20	TRBJ2-3	.	TGCGCCAGCAGCTTCAGACCCCCGGGACTAGCGGGAGTTAGCACAGATACGCAGTATTTT	CASSFRPPGLAGVSTDTQYF
.	TRBV11-2	16	TRBJ2-6	.	TGTGCCAGCAGCTTATGGCAGTCCTCTGGGGCCAACGTCCTGACTTTC	CASSLWQSSGANVLTF
.	TRBV5-4	14	TRBJ2-7	once	TGTGCCAGCAGCTTGGCCCATGCCTACTACGAGCAGTACTTC	CASSLAHAYYEQYF
TRBD1	TRBV7-2	15	TRBJ2-7	.	TGTGCCAGCAGCAAACGTTGGGACAGCTCCTACGAGCAGTACTTC	CASSKRWDSSYEQYF
TRBD1	TRBV5-6	14	TRBJ1-1	.	TGTGCCAGCAGCACAGGGGGAATGAACACTGAAGCTTTCTTT	CASSTGGMNTEAFF
.	TRBV19	14	TRBJ1-5	once	TGTGCCAGTAGTAATCAGGTGGCCAATCAGCCCCAGCATTTT	CASSNQVANQPQHF
.	TRBV14	16	TRBJ2-1	.	TGTGCCAGCAGCCCGCTGGGACTCACGGCCTACAATGAGCAGTTCTTC	CASSPLGLTAYNEQFF
TRBD1	TRBV19	15	TRBJ1-2	.	TGTGCCAGTACGACGGGGACAGGGGATAACTATGGCTACACCTTC	CASTTGTGDNYGYTF
TRBD1	TRBV7-8	14	TRBJ1-2	once	TGTGCCAGCAGCTTGACAGGGGGGGACTATGGCTACACCTTC	CASSLTGGDYGYTF
.	TRBV11-2	12	TRBJ2-7	.	TGTGCCAGCAGCTTAAGCGTATACGAGCAGTACTTC	CASSLSVYEQYF
.	TRBV19	13	TRBJ2-3	once	TGTGCCAGTAGTATAACTTTGGCAGATACGCAGTATTTT	CASSITLADTQYF
TRBD1	TRBV27	15	TRBJ1-1	.	TGTGCCAGCAGTTTAAAGGCAAGGACAGGGGCTGAAGCTTTCTTT	CASSLKARTGAEAFF
TRBD1	TRBV7-3	15	TRBJ2-5	.	TGTGCCAGCAGCTGGGACAGCGGAGTGCAAGAGACCCAGTACTTC	CASSWDSGVQETQYF
.	TRBV7-8	12	TRBJ2-1	once	TGTGCCAGCAGCACAGCGGGTTATGAGCAGTTCTTC	CASSTAGYEQFF
.	TRBV7-9	16	TRBJ2-7	few	TGTTCCAGCAGCTTCCCAATAGGGGGATTCGCCTACGAGCAGTACTTC	CSSSFPIGGFAYEQYF
TRBD2	TRBV14	16	TRBJ2-7	.	TGTGCCAGCAGCCGTGGGACTAGCGGGAGTGTATACGAGCAGTACTTC	CASSRGTSGSVYEQYF